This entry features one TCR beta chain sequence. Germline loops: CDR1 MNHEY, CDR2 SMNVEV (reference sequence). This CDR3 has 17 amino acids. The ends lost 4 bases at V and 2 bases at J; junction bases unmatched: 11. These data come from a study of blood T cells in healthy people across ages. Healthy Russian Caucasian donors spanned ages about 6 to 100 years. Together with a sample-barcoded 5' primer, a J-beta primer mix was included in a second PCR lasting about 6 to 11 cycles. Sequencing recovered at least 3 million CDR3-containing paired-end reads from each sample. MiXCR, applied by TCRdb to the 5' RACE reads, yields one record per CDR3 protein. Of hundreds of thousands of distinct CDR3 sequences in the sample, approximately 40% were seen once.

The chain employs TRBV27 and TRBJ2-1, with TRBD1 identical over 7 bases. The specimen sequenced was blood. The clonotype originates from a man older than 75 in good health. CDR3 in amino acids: CASSYGRVQGPYNEQFF. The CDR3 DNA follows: TGTGCCAGCAGTTATGGGCGTGTACAGGGGCCCTACAATGAGCAGTTCTTC.